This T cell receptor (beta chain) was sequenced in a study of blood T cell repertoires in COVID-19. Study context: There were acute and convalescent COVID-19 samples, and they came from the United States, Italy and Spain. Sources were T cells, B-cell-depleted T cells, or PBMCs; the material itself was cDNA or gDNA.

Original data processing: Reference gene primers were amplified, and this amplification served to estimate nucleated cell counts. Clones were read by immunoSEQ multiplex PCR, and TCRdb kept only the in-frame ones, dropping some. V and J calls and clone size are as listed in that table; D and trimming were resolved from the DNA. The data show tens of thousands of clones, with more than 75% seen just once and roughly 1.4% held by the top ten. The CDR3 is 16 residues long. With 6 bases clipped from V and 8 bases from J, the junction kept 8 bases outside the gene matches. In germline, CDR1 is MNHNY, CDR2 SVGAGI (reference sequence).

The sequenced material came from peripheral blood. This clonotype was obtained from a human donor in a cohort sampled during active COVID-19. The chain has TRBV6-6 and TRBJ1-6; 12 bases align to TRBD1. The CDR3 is CASSDSGQGAYSPLHF. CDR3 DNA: TGTGCCAGCAGCGATTCGGGACAGGGGGCTTATTCACCCCTCCACTTT.